The present TCR beta chain was sequenced within a study of cytomegalovirus exposure and HLA in healthy donors (dated by TCRdb to the late 2010s). The study in broad terms: An earlier analysis of approximately 640 of the donors reported roughly 270 Gb of sequence data and roughly 110 million unique TCR beta sequences from about 179 million T cells. Because of strong linkage in the cohort, five DR-DQ haplotypes were treated as single units for association and clustering. Among the roughly 390 genotyped donors, more than 70% belonged to the genetic ancestry cluster associated with self-reported Caucasian donors. The T cell repertoires of about 700 subjects were profiled by immunosequencing and related to cytomegalovirus serostatus. Donor age, sex, ethnicity and CMV serostatus were collected together with the repertoire data. Rather than drawing on any new phenotypic data, the later analysis identified candidate immune exposures from TCR beta sequences and the way those sequences occurred across donors. All discovery cohort repertoires had been generated using a single sequencing platform. In an earlier analysis of 500 to 650 of the donors, high-throughput TCR beta sequencing was used to judge whether each TCR beta V gene segment behaved as functional or pseudogenic. An early release covering approximately 600 HLA-typed donors comprised about 320 gigabases of sequencing data and tens of millions of unique TCR sequences. A later analysis re-examined previously published TCR beta repertoires from several hundred donors and added high-resolution HLA genotyping to investigate patterns of TCR occurrence. The study combined high-throughput TCR immunosequencing, statistical association of individual TCRs with disease status, and machine learning to predict cytomegalovirus infection status. A later genetic analysis took genome-wide SNP genotypes for 398 of the 666 donors and used that subset as a discovery cohort. HLA typing included class I and class II loci at four-digit resolution. On average, 235,054 unique TCR beta nucleotide sequences were sequenced per donor among 398 genotyped donors of the cohort, with roughly 19% of those sequences being non-productive. Typing coverage differed by locus: A, B, C, DRB1 and DQB1 were typed in about 620-640 donors, DQA1 in roughly 500, DPA1 in over 600, and DPB1 in 450 to 490. The study aimed to test whether signatures of past pathogen exposure could be identified by cataloging public T cell receptors. Along with the approximately 620-subject first cohort, a separate validation cohort of over a hundred different subjects was used. What the work shows at the level of the full study, not this receptor alone: The 87-base-pair reads could not distinguish some IMGT-functional V segments, including TRBV6-2 and TRBV6-3, so those segments were excluded. In a later analysis, TCR association rates were found to vary across HLA loci, with the most associated TCRs seen for DRB1 alleles and the fewest for HLA-C alleles. In a later analysis, most CMV-associated TCR beta chains were found to appear HLA-restricted, with HLA associations seemingly driven largely by CMV exposure. A further reported finding was that TCR beta sequences accurately predicted the HLA-A and HLA-B alleles for most subjects in the first cohort. Compared with equally common non-associated chains, HLA-associated TCR beta chains in a later analysis were more clonally expanded and had lower generation probabilities. The authors suggested that the approach could potentially be extended to other disease states and immunological phenotypes. Most TCR sequences were observed very rarely across donors, whereas some public TCRs were present in many individuals. Because counts were too low, about 18 rarely observed V segments, including chromosome 9 orphons, were excluded from the earlier analysis of around 640 of the donors. According to a later genetic analysis, donors in an Asian-associated ancestry cluster had fewer N-insertions in productive TCRs than the roughly 670-donor mean. HLA typing was unavailable for some donors at each locus, so association tests used only the typed subset. At a false discovery rate of 0.05, a later analysis linked some 17,000 TCR beta sequences to specific HLA alleles. In an earlier analysis of more than 500 of the donors, most TCR beta V segments appeared in productive rearrangements about 90% or about 30% of the time, broadly matching IMGT annotations. This cohort had only TCR beta chains sequenced, and the lack of alpha or paired-chain data limited which features could be detected. Sequencing depth was assumed to be roughly uniform across donors in the presence/absence analyses, though that assumption may not hold. The classifier was reported to diagnose cytomegalovirus status with high specificity and sensitivity in both the original and validation cohorts. Three of the identified cytomegalovirus-associated TCR beta chains were confirmed in vitro to be specific for cytomegalovirus antigens. For the cohort, immune exposure information was limited to CMV serostatus. A cluster of highly shared sequence variants was judged likely to represent a technical artifact of the sequencing pipeline. According to a later analysis, parvovirus B19, influenza, CMV and Epstein-Barr virus appeared linked to several top co-occurrence clusters. A later genetic analysis associated a missense DCLRE1C variant with V-gene and J-gene trimming of TCR beta chains, and an independent cohort replicated the association. A total of some 180 TCR beta chains were listed by the study as associated with cytomegalovirus. When HLA alleles, especially DR and DQ, strongly co-occurred, TCR associations were difficult to assign to individual alleles. Linkage disequilibrium might explain the correlated functional status among segregating V segments, but an unknown experimental factor could not be excluded.

The CDR3 has 16 amino acids, counting the end cysteine and phenylalanine. The only DNA kept is the CDR3, 48 bases in frame from the first base. CDR1 and CDR2 are read off the germline V gene as SGHTA and FQGNSA. Trimming leaves V shorter by 1 base and J shorter by 6 bases, with the junction holding 10 bases beyond the gene matches. The cohort was made up of roughly 670 healthy bone marrow donors. At the time of sampling, all cohort members were nominally healthy, though unrecorded immune exposures were likely present. The donor was CMV seropositive and belonged to the group of 270 or so seropositive cohort members. A peripheral blood sample was provided by each donor, and peripheral blood mononuclear cells were used for TCR beta sequencing. Genomic DNA was extracted from the blood cell samples with the Qiagen DNeasy Blood Extraction Kit. Library creation used the immunoSEQ multiplex PCR assay. The multiplex PCR relied on a mix of 60 forward primers for TCR Vbeta segments and 13 reverse primers for TCR Jbeta segments. A multiplex PCR assay on genomic DNA amplified the CDR3 region of rearranged TCR beta genes. On the Illumina HiSeq System, the amplified TCR beta libraries were sequenced as 87-base-pair reads. The original methods were these. In a later analysis, roughly 80 million unique TCR beta chains were counted across the roughly 670 repertoires, and roughly 11 million of these chains were shared by at least two donors. Raw reads were error-corrected and collapsed into unique sequences by a nearest-neighbor algorithm in which closely related sequences were merged to remove PCR and sequencing errors. CDR3 sequences were aligned to IMGT reference sequences to assign V, D and J gene segments. For a sequence to be retained, at least a six-nucleotide match to both a V gene segment and a J gene segment was required. Rearrangements were classified as productive when the CDR3 lacked stop codons and remained in frame with V and J, and all other rearrangements were classified as non-productive. CDR3 was defined according to IMGT convention as the region running from the second conserved V-encoded cysteine to the conserved J-encoded phenylalanine. Sequences without an unambiguous match to a single V gene segment were excluded from the earlier analysis of 587 of the donors. In an earlier analysis of 500 to 750 of the donors, V segments were called functional above 56.7% productive rearrangements and were called segregating when the between-donor standard deviation exceeded 5%. A statistical classification framework was built for diagnosing cytomegalovirus status from the catalog of TCR beta chain sequences. In a later analysis, TCR nucleotide sequences were compared against IMGT/GENE-DB human TR gene sequences so that V and J genes could be assigned. Using the TCRdist pipeline, a later analysis assigned CDR3 sequences along with most-parsimonious VDJ recombination scenarios. A later analysis defined each TCR beta chain by its CDR3 amino acid sequence plus V-gene family, and excluded reads lacking a unique V-gene family. A later analysis removed 500 to 650 highly shared, low-generation-probability nucleotide sequences to deal with suspected cross-contamination and a sequencing artifact. In a later analysis, a clonal expansion index was calculated for each public chain from normalized within-repertoire ranks of inferred template counts. In a later analysis, generation probabilities were computed with a VDJ recombination model fitted to out-of-frame rearrangements, and the resulting probabilities were checked against IGoR. In a later analysis, hypergeometric tests were used to score TCR-TCR, TCR-HLA and TCR-CMV co-occurrence, with a repertoire-size bias correction applied to TCR pairs. In a later analysis, false discovery rates were estimated by permuting HLA or CMV assignments 20 times. In a later analysis, co-occurring TCRs were grouped using DBSCAN, with TCRdist sequence similarity added in when clustering inside HLA-allele-positive subsets. Repertoires with fewer than 30,000 or more than 120,000 public chains, plus five repertoires with anomalous nucleotide sharing, were excluded from co-occurrence clustering. Held by TCRdb, this immuneACCESS table contains in-frame sequences only and omits some clones. Under half of the omission traces to an unresolved V gene where checked; the cause of the rest is unknown. V and J calls and clone size are given by that table; D and trimming were obtained from the DNA. Counted in this sample were about 180,000 clones; 75% to 85% of them appeared once. The ten largest clones add up to less than 4.5% of the sample.

In its sample, this clone was seen a few times. It has no known antigen specificity. The input lacks base qualities; no much larger clone sits a single base away. Material for sequencing was PBMCs. Here the chain combines TRBV7-2 and TRBJ2-7; 9 bases in the middle match TRBD2. The TCR sequence derives from an older woman in good health and CMV-seropositive. The DNA is as follows: TGTGCCAGCAGCTTAGGACTAGCGGCGAACCTCCCCGAGCAGTACTTC. Its product reads: CASSLGLAANLPEQYF.